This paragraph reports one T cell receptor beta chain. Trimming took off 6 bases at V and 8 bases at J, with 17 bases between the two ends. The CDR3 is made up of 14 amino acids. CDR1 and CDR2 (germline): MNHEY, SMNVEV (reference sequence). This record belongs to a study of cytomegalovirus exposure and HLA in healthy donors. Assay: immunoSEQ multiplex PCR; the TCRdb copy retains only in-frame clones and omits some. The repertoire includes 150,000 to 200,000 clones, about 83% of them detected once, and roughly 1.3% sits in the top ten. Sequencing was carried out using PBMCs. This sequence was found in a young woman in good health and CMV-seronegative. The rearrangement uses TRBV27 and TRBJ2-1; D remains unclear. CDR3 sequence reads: CASRPFVGTDEQFF. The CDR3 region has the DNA TGTGCCAGCAGGCCTTTCGTGGGCACCGATGAGCAGTTCTTC.